This T cell receptor (beta chain) was recorded in a study of T cell responses to AZD1222 COVID-19 vaccine. Whole-study findings and limits: Donors skewed white British and female; clonal diversity was possibly underestimated.

Points on this clone: What it binds is not known.

TCRdb's table, derived via immunoSEQ multiplex PCR, lists solely in-frame clones and lacks some. The sample has around 66,000 clones, approximately 79% seen once. Germline V gene sequence: CDR1 SQVTM, CDR2 ANQGSEA. The CDR3 runs to 14 residues. Germline trimming cut 7 bases from V and 4 bases from J; bases unmatched to any gene: 11. The sample here was peripheral blood, taken on day 0 of MenACWY control vaccination. This receptor was obtained from an adult in good health. The chain employs TRBV29-1 and TRBJ1-1; the match to TRBD1 covers 8 bases. The CDR3 DNA is TGCAGCGCCTCCCAGGGGGCTGTGGGCACTGAAGCTTTCTTT. Residues: CSASQGAVGTEAFF. Drawing the rest from reference TRBV29-1 and TRBJ1-1, the complete variable domain is SAVISQKPSRDICQRGTSLTIQCQVDSQVTMMFWYRQQPGQSLTLIATANQGSEATYESGFVIDKFPISRPNLTFSTLTVSNMSPEDSSIYLCSASQGAVGTEAFFGQGTRLTVV.